Reported below is one T cell receptor beta chain. Antigen specificity is unknown. The sample is drawn from a study of OX40 agonist ivuxolimab in advanced cancers. Turning to the study itself: An agonistic anti-OX40 (CD134) antibody, ivuxolimab, was used to treat the patients. Among those enrolled, mean age was about 63 years (range roughly 23 to 85) and about 79% were male. Treatment received earlier with anti-PD-1, anti-PD-L1 or anti-CTLA-4 agents was allowed, and under 50% had some.

The V gene end was trimmed by 5 bases and the J gene end by 3 bases; junction bases not matched to a gene: 10. There are 15 residues in the CDR3. CDR1 and CDR2 (germline): MDHEN, SYDVKM. Whole-study results and caveats: At 0.1 to 3.0 mg/kg and by week 6, CD4+ and CD8+ T cells in the blood had expanded clonally.

The protocol was immunoSEQ multiplex PCR, while the TCRdb copy is restricted to in-frame clones and leaves out a portion. The sample carries some 21,000 clones, 85% to 90% recorded once. The sequencing here drew on CD4+ or CD8+ T cells sorted from blood, taken in a trial of the OX40 agonist ivuxolimab. The genes are TRBV28 and TRBJ2-7, with 7 nucleotides matching TRBD1. The sequence was obtained from an adult with an advanced solid tumor such as melanoma, head and neck, liver or kidney cancer. CDR3 nucleotides: TGTGCCAGCAGTCCATACAGGGGTGTGAACTACGAGCAGTACTTC. Translation: CASSPYRGVNYEQYF.